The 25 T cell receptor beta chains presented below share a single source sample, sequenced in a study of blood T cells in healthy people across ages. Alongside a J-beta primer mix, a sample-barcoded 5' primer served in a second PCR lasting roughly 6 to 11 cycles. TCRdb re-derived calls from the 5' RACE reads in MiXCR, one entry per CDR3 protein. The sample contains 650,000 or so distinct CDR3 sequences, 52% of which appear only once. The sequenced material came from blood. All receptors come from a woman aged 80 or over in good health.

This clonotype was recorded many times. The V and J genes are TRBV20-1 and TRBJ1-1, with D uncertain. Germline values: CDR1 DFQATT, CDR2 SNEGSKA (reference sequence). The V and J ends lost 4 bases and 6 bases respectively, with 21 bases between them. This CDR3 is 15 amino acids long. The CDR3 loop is CSATEKERLTAEAFF. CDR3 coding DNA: TGCAGTGCTACAGAGAAGGAGAGATTAACGGCTGAAGCTTTCTTT.

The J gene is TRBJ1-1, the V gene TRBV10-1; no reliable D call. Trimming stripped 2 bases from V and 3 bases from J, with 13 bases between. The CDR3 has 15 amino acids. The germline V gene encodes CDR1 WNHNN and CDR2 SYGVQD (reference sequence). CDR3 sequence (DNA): TGCGCCAGCAGTGAGATGGCAGGACCTTACACTGAAGCTTTCTTT. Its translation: CASSEMAGPYTEAFF.

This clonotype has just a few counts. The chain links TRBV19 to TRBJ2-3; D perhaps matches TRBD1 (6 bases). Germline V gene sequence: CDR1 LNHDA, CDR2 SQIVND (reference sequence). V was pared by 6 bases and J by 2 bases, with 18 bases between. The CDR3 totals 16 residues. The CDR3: CASREHRTAFTDTQYF. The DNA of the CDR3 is TGTGCCAGTAGAGAACACCGGACAGCCTTCACAGATACGCAGTATTTT.

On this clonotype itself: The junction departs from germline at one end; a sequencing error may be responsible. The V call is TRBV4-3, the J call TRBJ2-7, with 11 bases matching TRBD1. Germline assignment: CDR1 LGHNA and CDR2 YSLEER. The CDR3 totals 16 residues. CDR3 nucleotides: TGCGCCAGCGGCCAAGGACCGGGACAGGGGGAAGATGAGCAGTACTTC. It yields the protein CASGQGPGQGEDEQYF.

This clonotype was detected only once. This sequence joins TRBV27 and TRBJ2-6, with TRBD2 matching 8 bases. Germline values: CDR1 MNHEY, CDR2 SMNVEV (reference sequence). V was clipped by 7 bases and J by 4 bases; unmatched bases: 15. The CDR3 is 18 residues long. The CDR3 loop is CASTHVEAGEAGANVLTF. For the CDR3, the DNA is TGTGCCAGCACCCACGTGGAAGCGGGAGAGGCCGGGGCCAACGTCCTGACTTTC.

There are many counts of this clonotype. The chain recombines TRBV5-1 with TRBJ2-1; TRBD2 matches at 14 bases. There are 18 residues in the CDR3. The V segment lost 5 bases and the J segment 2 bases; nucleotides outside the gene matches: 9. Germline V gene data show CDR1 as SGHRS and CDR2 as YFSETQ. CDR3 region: CASSPGTSGGGTYNEQFF. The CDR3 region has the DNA TGCGCCAGCAGTCCCGGGACTAGCGGGGGAGGGACCTACAATGAGCAGTTCTTC.

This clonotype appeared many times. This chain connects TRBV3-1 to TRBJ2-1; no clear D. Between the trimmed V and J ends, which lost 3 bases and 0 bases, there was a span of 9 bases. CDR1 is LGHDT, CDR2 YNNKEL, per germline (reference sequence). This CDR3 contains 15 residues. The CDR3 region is CASSQIAGSYNEQFF. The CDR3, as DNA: TGTGCCAGCAGCCAGATTGCTGGCTCCTACAATGAGCAGTTCTTC.

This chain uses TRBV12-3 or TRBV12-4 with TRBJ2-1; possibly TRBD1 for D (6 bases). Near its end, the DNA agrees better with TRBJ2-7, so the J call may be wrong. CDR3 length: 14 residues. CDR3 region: CASSPAGAYNEQYF. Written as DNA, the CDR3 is TGTGCCAGCAGTCCGGCAGGGGCCTACAATGAGCAGTACTTC.

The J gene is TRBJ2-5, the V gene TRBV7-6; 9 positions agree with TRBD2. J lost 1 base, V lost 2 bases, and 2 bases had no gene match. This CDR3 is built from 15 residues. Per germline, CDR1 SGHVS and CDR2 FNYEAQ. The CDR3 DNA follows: TGTGCCAGCAGCTTACTAGCGGGGACCCAAGAGACCCAGTACTTC. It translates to CASSLLAGTQETQYF.

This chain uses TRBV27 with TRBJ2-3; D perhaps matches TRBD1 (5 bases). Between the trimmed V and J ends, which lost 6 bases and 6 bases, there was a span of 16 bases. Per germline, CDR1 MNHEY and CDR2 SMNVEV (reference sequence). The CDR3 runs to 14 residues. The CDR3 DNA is TGTGCCAGCAGACAGACAGAGACTGGCGATACGCAGTATTTT. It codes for CASRQTETGDTQYF.

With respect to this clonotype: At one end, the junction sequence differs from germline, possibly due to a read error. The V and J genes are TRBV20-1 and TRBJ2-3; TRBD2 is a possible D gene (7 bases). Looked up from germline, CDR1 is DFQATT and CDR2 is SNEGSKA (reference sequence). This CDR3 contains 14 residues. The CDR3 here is CSVRGGARTDTQYF. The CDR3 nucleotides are TGCAGTGTTAGAGGGGGGGCAAGGACAGATACGCAGTATTTT.

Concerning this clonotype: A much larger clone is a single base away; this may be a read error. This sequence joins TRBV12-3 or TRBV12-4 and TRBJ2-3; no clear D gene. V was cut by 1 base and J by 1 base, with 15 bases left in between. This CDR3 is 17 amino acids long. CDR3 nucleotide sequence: TGTGCCAGCAGTTTAGACCCGGCGAGAGGTGGCACAGATACGCAGTATTTT. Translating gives CASSLDPARGGTDTQYF.

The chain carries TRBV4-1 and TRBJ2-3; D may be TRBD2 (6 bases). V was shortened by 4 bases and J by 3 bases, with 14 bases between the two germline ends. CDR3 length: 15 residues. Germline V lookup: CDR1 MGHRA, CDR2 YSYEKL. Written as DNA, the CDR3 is TGCGCCAGCAGCCGAACTGAGGGGAGGACAGATACGCAGTATTTT. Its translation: CASSRTEGRTDTQYF.

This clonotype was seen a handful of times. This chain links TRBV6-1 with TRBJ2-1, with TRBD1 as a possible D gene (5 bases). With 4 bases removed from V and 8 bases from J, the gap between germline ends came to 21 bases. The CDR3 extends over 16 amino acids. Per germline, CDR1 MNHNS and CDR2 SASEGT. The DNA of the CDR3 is TGTGCCAGCAGTGGCCTGGGCACCCCGTGGGGCGATGAGCAGTTCTTC. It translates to CASSGLGTPWGDEQFF.

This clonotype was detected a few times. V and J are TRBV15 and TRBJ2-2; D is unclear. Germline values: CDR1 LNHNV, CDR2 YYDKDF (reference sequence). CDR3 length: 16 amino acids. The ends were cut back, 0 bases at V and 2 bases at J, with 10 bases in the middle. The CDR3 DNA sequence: TGTGCCACCAGCAGAGATCACGTCCTCAACACCGGGGAGCTGTTTTTT. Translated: CATSRDHVLNTGELFF.

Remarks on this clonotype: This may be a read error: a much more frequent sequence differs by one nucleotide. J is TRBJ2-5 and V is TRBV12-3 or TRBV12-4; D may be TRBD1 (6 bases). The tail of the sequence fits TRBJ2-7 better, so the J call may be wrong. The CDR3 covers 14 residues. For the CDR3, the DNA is TGTGCCAGCAGAGACAGGCGGCGCAGCTACGAGCAGTACTTC. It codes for CASRDRRRSYEQYF.

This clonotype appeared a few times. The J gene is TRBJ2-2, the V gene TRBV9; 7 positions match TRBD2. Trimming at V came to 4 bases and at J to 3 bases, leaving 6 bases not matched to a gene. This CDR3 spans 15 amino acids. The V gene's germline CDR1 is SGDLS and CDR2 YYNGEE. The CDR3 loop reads CASSFGLEYTGELFF. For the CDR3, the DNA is TGTGCCAGCAGCTTCGGACTAGAGTACACCGGGGAGCTGTTTTTT.

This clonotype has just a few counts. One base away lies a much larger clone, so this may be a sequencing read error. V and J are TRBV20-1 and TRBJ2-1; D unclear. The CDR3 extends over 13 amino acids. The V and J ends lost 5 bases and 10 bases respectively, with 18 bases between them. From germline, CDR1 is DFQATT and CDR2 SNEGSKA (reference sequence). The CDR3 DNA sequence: TGCAGTGCTCCCCTTGCCTCCGTTGGAGAGCAGTTCTTC. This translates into CSAPLASVGEQFF.

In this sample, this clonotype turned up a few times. The CDR3 bases are TGTGCCAGCACCCAGAGCACAGATACGCAGTATTTT. This gives the protein CASTQSTDTQYF. The chain carries TRBV6-1 and TRBJ2-3, with D hard to call. This CDR3 is 12 amino acids long. V lost 7 bases and J lost 0, with 5 bases in between. CDR1 is MNHNS and CDR2 is SASEGT in the germline V gene.

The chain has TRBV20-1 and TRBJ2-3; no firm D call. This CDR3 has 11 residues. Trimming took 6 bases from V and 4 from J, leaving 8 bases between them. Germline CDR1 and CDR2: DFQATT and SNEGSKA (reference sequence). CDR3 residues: CSAKKADTQYF. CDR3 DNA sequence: TGCAGTGCGAAGAAGGCAGATACGCAGTATTTT.

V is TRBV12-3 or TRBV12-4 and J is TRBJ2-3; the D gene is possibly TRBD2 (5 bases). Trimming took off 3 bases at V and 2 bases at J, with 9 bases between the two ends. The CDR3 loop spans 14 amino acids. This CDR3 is CASSFSSPTDTQYF. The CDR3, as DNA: TGTGCCAGCAGTTTCTCTAGCCCCACAGATACGCAGTATTTT.

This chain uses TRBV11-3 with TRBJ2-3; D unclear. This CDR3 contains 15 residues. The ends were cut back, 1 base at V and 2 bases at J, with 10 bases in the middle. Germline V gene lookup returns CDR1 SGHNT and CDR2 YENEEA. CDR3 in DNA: TGTGCCAGCAGCTTAGGGCAGCCGTACACAGATACGCAGTATTTT. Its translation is CASSLGQPYTDTQYF.

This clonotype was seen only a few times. CDR3 DNA: TGTGCCAGCAGTTCCTATTCTTTGGGGGTGGGCGAGCAGTACTTC. The encoded protein is CASSSYSLGVGEQYF. This chain links TRBV28 with TRBJ2-7; D tentatively fits TRBD1 or TRBD2 (5 bases each). Germline V gene data show CDR1 as MDHEN and CDR2 as SYDVKM. Trimming took 4 bases from V and 6 from J, leaving 19 bases between them. This CDR3 contains 15 residues. Supplemented by reference TRBV28 and TRBJ2-7, the full variable domain reads DVKVTQSSRYLVKRTGEKVFLECVQDMDHENMFWYRQDPGLGLRLIYFSYDVKMKEKGDIPEGYSVSREKKERFSLILESASTNQTSMYLCASSSYSLGVGEQYFGPGTRLTVT.

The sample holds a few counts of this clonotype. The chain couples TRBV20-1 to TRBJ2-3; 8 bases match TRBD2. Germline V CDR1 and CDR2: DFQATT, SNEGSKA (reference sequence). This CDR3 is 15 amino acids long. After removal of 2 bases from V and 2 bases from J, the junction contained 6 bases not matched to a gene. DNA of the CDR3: TGCAGTGCTAGATCCCAACTAGCGGCCACAGATACGCAGTATTTT. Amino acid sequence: CSARSQLAATDTQYF.

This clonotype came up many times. The CDR3, as DNA: TGTGCCAGCAAAGAAGCGGGAGGACACAATGAGCAGTTCTTC. Protein: CASKEAGGHNEQFF. This rearrangement joins TRBV6-2 or TRBV6-3 to TRBJ2-1, with 9 bases identical to TRBD2. Germline V CDR1 and CDR2: MNHEY, SVGEGT. This CDR3 comprises 14 residues. The V gene end was trimmed by 7 bases and the J gene end by 5 bases; junction bases not matched to a gene: 6.